The 11 T cell receptor beta chains reported below all come from one sample, sequenced in a study of post-analysis software for immune sequencing data (dated by TCRdb to between 2014 and 2016). The paper as a whole reports these results and caveats: Significantly higher frequencies in patients than in controls were found for five or six TRBV segments, including TRBV5-6, TRBV5-1 and TRBV20-1.

Library generation was performed with PCR. The sequencing machine was an Illumina HiSeq 2500. Unique molecular identifiers were incorporated into TCR beta cDNA libraries to reduce PCR and sequencing biases. TCRdb reworked the public reads: Q25 trimming with fastp, MiXCR clone assembly, productive beta chains retained. Rows merge per CDR3 protein into single entries with the most common DNA and genes. This sample lists 820,000 or so distinct CDR3 sequences; approximately 53% were detected once. The ten largest clones take up 4.6% of the sample. These receptors lack a known antigen. The sequenced material came from blood. The receptors shown here come from a girl aged 5-17 years with multiple sclerosis.

This clonotype was seen a few times. The rearrangement uses TRBV29-1 and TRBJ2-4; 11 bases line up with TRBD1. The last part of the DNA fits TRBJ2-7 better; the J call may be wrong. CDR3 length equals 13 residues. From germline, CDR1 is SQVTM and CDR2 ANQGSEA. The CDR3 is CSAEGQGVDEQYF. The CDR3 coding sequence is TGCAGCGCTGAGGGACAGGGGGTCGACGAGCAGTACTTC.

This chain uses TRBV5-5 with TRBJ2-7; TRBD1 agrees at 11 bases. The V gene's germline CDR1 is SGHKS and CDR2 YYEKEE (reference sequence). This CDR3 contains 15 residues. The V gene end was trimmed by 5 bases and the J gene end by 3 bases; junction bases not matched to a gene: 7. CDR3 residues: CASSPPDRGLYEQYF. Here the CDR3 DNA reads TGTGCCAGCAGTCCTCCGGACAGGGGGCTCTACGAGCAGTACTTC.

This clonotype was seen a handful of times. V is TRBV2 and J is TRBJ1-2; D is ambiguous. V lost 6 bases to trimming and J lost 7 bases, with 12 bases between them. The length of the CDR3 is 12 residues. The germline V gene encodes CDR1 SNHLY and CDR2 FYNNEI. The CDR3 is CASSLLTGGYTF. The CDR3 nucleotides read TGTGCCAGCAGCTTGTTAACGGGTGGCTACACCTTC.

This chain connects TRBV7-2 to TRBJ2-5; perhaps TRBD2 as D (5 bases). The germline gives CDR1 SGHTA, CDR2 FQGNSA. The CDR3 runs 15 residues. Trimming cost V 2 bases and J 7 bases, with 17 bases left between them. Here the CDR3 reads CASSLLLGGVGTQYF. In nucleotides, the CDR3 is TGTGCCAGCAGCTTACTTTTAGGAGGAGTGGGGACCCAGTACTTC.

The chain recombines TRBV6-6 with TRBJ2-5; D uncertain. The J call is uncertain, as TRBJ2-7 better fits the DNA end. CDR3 length: 14 amino acids. From germline, CDR1 is MNHNY and CDR2 SVGAGI (reference sequence). Written as DNA, the CDR3 is TGTGCCAGCAGTTACGAGGCCCCAATCTACGAGCAGTACTTC. It specifies CASSYEAPIYEQYF.

J is TRBJ2-3 and V is TRBV2; possibly TRBD2 for D (5 bases). Trimming left V 7 bases short and J 9 bases short, with 14 bases between. The CDR3 has 12 amino acids. The germline V gene has CDR1 SNHLY and CDR2 FYNNEI. The CDR3 DNA sequence: TGTGCCAGCACTGGGAGTGCGGACACGCAGTATTTT. Translating gives CASTGSADTQYF.

This rearrangement joins TRBV7-8 to TRBJ1-5; 10 bases are shared with TRBD1. The CDR3 is made up of 15 amino acids. The germline V gene has CDR1 SGHVS and CDR2 FQNEAQ. Germline trimming cut 5 bases from V and 7 bases from J; bases unmatched to any gene: 8. The CDR3 sequence is CASSERQGARQPQHF. CDR3 nucleotide sequence: TGTGCCAGCAGCGAGAGACAGGGGGCGCGGCAGCCCCAGCATTTT.

V gene TRBV5-1 combines with J gene TRBJ1-4; TRBD1 is a possible D gene (6 bases). CDR3 length: 17 residues. Trimming took 4 bases from V and 4 from J, leaving 20 bases between them. The V gene's germline CDR1 is SGHRS and CDR2 YFSETQ. CDR3 residues: CASSTGHTGRINEKLFF. Here the CDR3 DNA reads TGCGCCAGCAGCACGGGACACACGGGACGGATTAATGAAAAACTGTTTTTT.

This clonotype was recorded a few times. The chain couples TRBV25-1 to TRBJ2-7, with a weak D call TRBD2 (7 bases). The CDR3 runs 17 residues. V was clipped by 5 bases and J by 3 bases, with 23 bases between them. Germline assignment: CDR1 MGHDK and CDR2 SYGVNS. The CDR3 DNA reads TGTGCCAGCAGTTCGGTCCACCCCTGGAGGGGGGGCTACGAGCAGTACTTC. This codes for CASSSVHPWRGGYEQYF.

This clonotype was observed a few times. The chain employs TRBV6-5 and TRBJ1-1, with TRBD1 matching 8 bases. The CDR3 has 14 residues. Germline-derived CDR1 and CDR2 are MNHEY and SVGAGI. With 5 bases clipped from V and 0 bases from J, the junction kept 2 bases outside the gene matches. The CDR3 coding sequence is TGTGCCAGCAGTCGGACAGGGATGAACACTGAAGCTTTCTTT. Translated: CASSRTGMNTEAFF.

The chain employs TRBV20-1 and TRBJ2-7; tentatively, D is TRBD1 or TRBD2 (6 bases each). The CDR3 contains 12 residues. CDR1 and CDR2 (germline): DFQATT, SNEGSKA (reference sequence). The V end was cut by 3 bases, the J end by 6 bases, with 12 bases between. The CDR3 DNA reads as TGCAGTGCTAGTGTCCGGGGGCGCGAGCAGTACTTC. Translation: CSASVRGREQYF.